Each of the 22 T cell receptor beta chains below was sequenced from the same sample in a study of T cell responses to AZD1222 COVID-19 vaccine. Assay used: immunoSEQ multiplex PCR; TCRdb lists only in-frame clones, some missing. The repertoire holds around 210,000 clones, with about 95% as singletons. Material: peripheral blood, obtained 28 days after the second dose of the MenACWY control vaccine. The receptors derive from an adult who received the MenACWY meningococcal vaccine as a control.

J is TRBJ2-1 and V is TRBV9; 10 positions match TRBD2. Trimming removed 1 base from V and 4 bases from J; junction bases left unmatched: 11. This CDR3 has 18 residues. CDR1 is SGDLS and CDR2 is YYNGEE in the germline V gene. The CDR3 region is CASSVLSGGGRLYNEQFF. The DNA for the CDR3 is TGTGCCAGCAGCGTACTCAGCGGGGGGGGAAGATTATACAATGAGCAGTTCTTC.

The gene calls are TRBV29-1 and TRBJ2-2; D may correspond to TRBD1 or TRBD2 (5 bases each). This CDR3 comprises 13 residues. Trimming removed 5 bases at V and 4 bases at J, with 11 bases between. Germline V gene lookup returns CDR1 SQVTM and CDR2 ANQGSEA. CDR3 sequence reads: CSVPRESTGELFF. The CDR3 nucleotides are TGCAGCGTTCCCAGGGAGAGCACCGGGGAGCTGTTTTTT.

Turning to this clone: This specimen includes other DNA sequences encoding the same CDR3. The gene calls are TRBV7-3 and TRBJ2-3, with TRBD2 matching over 14 bases. Losses at the gene ends were 4 bases for V and 0 bases for J; bases not matched to a gene: 9. Germline CDR1 reads SGHTA; CDR2 reads FQGTGA. CDR3 length: 19 residues. DNA for the CDR3: TGTGCCAGCAGCTCCCGACTAGCGGGAGGGCCGGGGAGCACAGATACGCAGTATTTT. Protein sequence: CASSSRLAGGPGSTDTQYF.

The chain is built from TRBV12-3 or TRBV12-4 and TRBJ1-3; D is unclear. Deletions cut 3 bases from V and 5 bases from J, with 5 bases between. The CDR3 consists of 12 residues. CDR3 in amino acids: CASSFSRNTIYF. The DNA of the CDR3 is TGTGCCAGCAGTTTTTCCCGAAACACCATATATTTT.

V and J are TRBV7-8 and TRBJ1-3; D may be TRBD1 (5 bases). Germline V lookup: CDR1 SGHVS, CDR2 FQNEAQ. The CDR3 consists of 18 residues. Trimming took off 1 base at V and 4 bases at J, with 20 bases between the two ends. This CDR3 reads CASSLVGGRVGVGNTIYF. The CDR3, as DNA: TGTGCCAGCAGCTTAGTTGGGGGACGGGTAGGGGTCGGAAACACCATATATTTT.

CDR3: CASSSYRGHNEQFF. CDR3 bases: TGTGCCAGCAGTTCCTACAGGGGACACAATGAGCAGTTCTTC. The chain recombines TRBV27 with TRBJ2-1; 7 bases are a match to TRBD1. The CDR3 covers 14 residues. The germline CDR1 and CDR2 sequences are MNHEY and SMNVEV (reference sequence). J lost 5 bases, V lost 4 bases, and 5 bases had no gene match.

About this clone itself: At one boundary the junction diverges from the germline segment, which might be a read error. The genes are TRBV7-7 and TRBJ2-7; D perhaps matches TRBD2 (6 bases). In germline, CDR1 is SSHAT, CDR2 FNYEAQ (reference sequence). The CDR3 totals 13 residues. As DNA, the CDR3 is TGTGCTAGCAGCTCCTCCTGGGGGGACGAGCAGTACTTC. As protein: CASSSSWGDEQYF. Variable domain in full (rest from reference TRBV7-7 and TRBJ2-7): GAGVSQSPRYKVTKRGQDVTLRCDPISSHATLYWYQQALGQGPEFLTYFNYEAQPDKSGLPSDRFSAERPEGSISTLTIQRTEQRDSAMYRCASSSSWGDEQYFGPGTRLTVT.

The chain combines TRBV30 with TRBJ2-5; a weak D match, TRBD1 (5 bases). CDR1 and CDR2 (germline): GTSNPN, SVGIG (reference sequence). Trimming removed 5 bases from V and 4 bases from J, with 14 bases in between. CDR3 length: 13 residues. Written as DNA, the CDR3 is TGTGCCTGGGAAGCAGGGTTAGGAGAGACCCAGTACTTC. The encoded protein is CAWEAGLGETQYF.

The CDR3 sequence is CASSLSRYYEQYF. The CDR3 nucleotides read TGTGCCAGCAGCTTAAGTCGCTACTACGAGCAGTACTTC. J is TRBJ2-7 and V is TRBV11-2, with D hard to call. The germline gives CDR1 SGHAT, CDR2 FQNNGV. Trimming removed 2 bases from V and 3 bases from J, with 8 bases in between. This CDR3 spans 13 amino acids.

The rearrangement joins TRBV3-1 (or the pseudogene TRBV3-2) to TRBJ2-3, with 9 bases that match TRBD2. The CDR3 totals 23 residues. Germline CDR1 and CDR2: LGHDT and YNNKEL (reference sequence). J lost 1 base, V lost 4 bases, and 27 bases had no gene match. The CDR3 sequence is CASSPGWVTSGPHLMGRTDTQYF. The CDR3 DNA reads TGTGCCAGCAGCCCCGGTTGGGTGACTAGCGGACCCCATTTAATGGGTCGCACAGATACGCAGTATTTT.

The chain combines TRBV7-9 with TRBJ2-1, with TRBD2 as a possible D gene (6 bases). The V end was cut by 6 bases, the J end by 7 bases, with 22 bases between. Germline V lookup: CDR1 SEHNR, CDR2 FQNEAQ (reference sequence). The CDR3 runs 16 residues. CDR3 DNA sequence: TGTGCCAGCAGGGCATCGAACCACGGGAGTTGGAATGAGCAGTTCTTC. Its protein is CASRASNHGSWNEQFF.

This chain connects TRBV25-1 to TRBJ1-2; 8 bases align to TRBD1. Germline trimming cut 4 bases from V and 6 bases from J; bases unmatched to any gene: 7. CDR1 is MGHDK, CDR2 SYGVNS, per germline. This CDR3 contains 14 residues. CDR3 sequence reads: CASSGNRGVDGYTF. CDR3 nucleotides: TGTGCCAGCAGTGGGAACAGGGGGGTGGATGGCTACACCTTC.

This chain uses TRBV29-1 with TRBJ1-1; D is unclear. Per the germline V gene, CDR1 is SQVTM and CDR2 is ANQGSEA. The CDR3 runs 11 residues. Trimming removed 4 bases at V and 6 bases at J, with 9 bases between. CDR3 protein: CSVGNGPEAFF. In nucleotides, the CDR3 is TGCAGCGTTGGGAATGGGCCTGAAGCTTTCTTT.

The chain links TRBV11-3 to TRBJ2-2; D remains unclear. The CDR3 has 15 amino acids. Looked up from germline, CDR1 is SGHNT and CDR2 is YENEEA. V lost 1 base to trimming and J lost 3 bases, with 9 bases between them. DNA of the CDR3: TGTGCCAGCAGCTTAGGGCAACGGGACACCGGGGAGCTGTTTTTT. Amino acids: CASSLGQRDTGELFF. The full variable domain, its missing parts supplied by reference TRBV11-3 and TRBJ2-2, is EAGVVQSPRYKIIEKKQPVAFWCNPISGHNTLYWYLQNLGQGPELLIRYENEEAVDDSQLPKDRFSAERLKGVDSTLKIQPAELGDSAVYLCASSLGQRDTGELFFGEGSRLTVL.

The CDR3 sequence: CASSPQQGSYGYTF. The CDR3 nucleotides read TGTGCCAGCAGCCCTCAACAGGGGAGCTATGGCTACACCTTC. The chain is built from TRBV28 and TRBJ1-2; TRBD1 matches 7 bases. The CDR3 extends over 14 amino acids. The V and J ends lost 6 bases and 4 bases, in that order; junction bases with no gene match: 8. The germline gives CDR1 MDHEN, CDR2 SYDVKM.

J is TRBJ1-4 and V is TRBV6-5; perhaps TRBD1 as D (6 bases). The CDR3 has 14 amino acids. CDR1 and CDR2 (germline): MNHEY, SVGAGI. Trimming took 6 bases from V and 8 from J, leaving 16 bases between them. CDR3 DNA: TGTGCCAGCAGAGGGACGGGGGCTCCAGAAAAACTGTTTTTT. This encodes CASRGTGAPEKLFF.

This rearrangement joins TRBV19 to TRBJ2-1; no firm D call. The CDR3 covers 14 residues. Trimming shortened V by 3 bases and J by 9 bases, and 15 bases separated the two germline ends. CDR1 is LNHDA, CDR2 SQIVND, per germline (reference sequence). The CDR3 region has the DNA TGTGCCAGTAGTATTGGGAAAGGGAACGGTGAGCAGTTCTTC. This translates into CASSIGKGNGEQFF.

The gene calls are TRBV7-6 and TRBJ1-1, with D possibly TRBD1 on 5 matching bases. The CDR3 spans 16 residues. In germline, CDR1 is SGHVS, CDR2 FNYEAQ. Trimming took 1 base from V and 0 from J, leaving 12 bases between them. The CDR3 nucleotides are TGTGCCAGCAGCTTAGGGGGCCAGACCATGAACACTGAAGCTTTCTTT. Amino acids: CASSLGGQTMNTEAFF.

V is TRBV6-4 and J is TRBJ1-5, with TRBD1 identical over 8 bases. CDR1 is MRHNA, CDR2 SNTAGT, per germline. CDR3 size: 15 residues. After removal of 6 bases from V and 3 bases from J, the junction contained 7 bases not matched to a gene. The CDR3 sequence is CASRAQGGHNQPQHF. The CDR3 bases are TGTGCCAGCAGGGCACAGGGGGGTCACAATCAGCCCCAGCATTTT.

This clone has a single count. CDR3 bases: TGTGCCAGCAGCTTAGGGTCAGGGCTTAACTATGGCTACACCTTC. Amino acids: CASSLGSGLNYGYTF. This sequence joins TRBV7-9 and TRBJ1-2, with TRBD1 as a possible D gene (5 bases). Per germline, CDR1 SEHNR and CDR2 FQNEAQ (reference sequence). CDR3 size: 15 residues. V lost 1 base to trimming and J lost 1 base, with 10 bases between them.

V is TRBV30 and J is TRBJ1-1; no reliable D call. Germline CDR1 and CDR2: GTSNPN and SVGIG (reference sequence). V shed 1 base and J shed 0 bases, with 9 bases lying between them. CDR3 length equals 14 residues. CDR3 in amino acids: CAWSATAMNTEAFF. CDR3 bases: TGTGCCTGGAGTGCTACAGCCATGAACACTGAAGCTTTCTTT.

This clone was seen a handful of times. The V and J genes are TRBV3-1 (or the pseudogene TRBV3-2) and TRBJ1-4; 9 nucleotides align to TRBD1. Germline values: CDR1 LGHDT, CDR2 YNNKEL (reference sequence). This CDR3 is built from 19 residues. The J segment lost 11 bases and the V segment lost 0 bases, leaving 19 bases of the junction unmatched. The CDR3 coding sequence is TGTGCCAGCAGCCAAGATCTTAAGAACTTCGGGACAGGGCTGGGGAAACTGTTTTTT. This sequence encodes CASSQDLKNFGTGLGKLFF.